The clone carrying this T cell receptor beta chain was seen a few times. Amplified TCR beta CDR3 regions derived from RNA transcripts. The primer set for the first-round RT-PCR of the TCR CDR3 was HTBI. Using its own MiXCR run on the multiplex PCR reads, TCRdb lists one record per CDR3 protein. The sample contains about 420,000 distinct CDR3 sequences, roughly 13% of which appear only once. The data belong to a study of T cells in Graves' hyperthyroidism and ophthalmopathy. V shed 7 bases and J shed 3 bases, with 8 bases lying between them. CDR1 is SGHRS and CDR2 is YFSETQ in the germline V gene. This CDR3 region has 13 residues. Stable hyperthyroidism: no ophthalmopathy progression over 18 months of follow-up. Newly diagnosed patients aged 18 to 65 had hyperthyroidism of under 2 months' duration.

The material sequenced was blood. The chain uses TRBV5-1 and TRBJ2-6; D gene ambiguous. The TCR comes from a woman in her late teens or twenties with Graves' hyperthyroidism. For the CDR3, the DNA is TGCGCCAGCCGCTCAGATGGGGCCAACGTCCTGACTTTC. Protein: CASRSDGANVLTF.